A single sample gave rise to the 23 T cell receptor beta chains below, sequenced in a study of T cell clones after liver transplantation. Method: immunoSEQ multiplex PCR; TCRdb's copy keeps in-frame clones and lacks some. The sample includes roughly 70,000 clones, roughly 90% of them seen just once. Sequencing used CD4+ T cells from blood, obtained before liver transplant. The receptors here all came from a human donor who received a liver transplant.

The chain carries TRBV28 and TRBJ2-7, with D perhaps TRBD1 (6 bases). Germline CDR1 is MDHEN and CDR2 is SYDVKM. V lost 8 bases and J 2 bases, leaving 16 bases between the germline ends. This CDR3 region has 14 residues. CDR3 sequence (DNA): TGTGCCAGCTTTCCAGACAGGCCCACCTACGAGCAGTACTTC. Translation: CASFPDRPTYEQYF.

The chain uses TRBV21-1 and TRBJ2-6; the table's D call, TRBD1, has no DNA check behind it. TRBV21-1 is assigned pseudogene status. CDR3 length equals 10 residues. In nucleotides, the CDR3 is TGTGCCAGCAGCAACAGCGTCCTGACTTTC. Translation gives CASSNSVLTF.

The J gene is TRBJ2-7, the V gene TRBV4-1; 14 nucleotides match TRBD2. The junction had 1 base not matched to a gene; V was cut back by 0 bases and J by 3 bases. The CDR3 covers 16 residues. The germline CDR1 and CDR2 sequences are MGHRA and YSYEKL. This CDR3 reads CASSQDGLAGGYEQYF. The CDR3 coding sequence is TGCGCCAGCAGCCAAGATGGACTAGCGGGAGGCTACGAGCAGTACTTC.

This clone has just one count. The chain links TRBV5-6 to TRBJ2-7; D is undetermined. This CDR3 spans 13 amino acids. The germline V and J ends were trimmed by 0 bases and 4 bases, with 8 bases remaining between them. From germline, CDR1 is SGHDT and CDR2 YYEEEE. The chain's CDR3 is CASSLGGRYEQYF. Here the CDR3 DNA reads TGTGCCAGCAGCTTGGGCGGTAGGTACGAGCAGTACTTC.

Only one count was recorded for this clone. The J gene is TRBJ2-5, the V gene TRBV5-1; TRBD2 is a possible D gene (6 bases). This CDR3 is 15 amino acids long. Germline values: CDR1 SGHRS, CDR2 YFSETQ. V lost 6 bases and J 5 bases, leaving 20 bases between the germline ends. CDR3 sequence reads: CASILGGGNFETQYF. CDR3 DNA sequence: TGCGCCAGCATCCTGGGAGGAGGGAATTTTGAGACCCAGTACTTC.

This clone is labeled as medium-sized. The chain links TRBV6-1 to TRBJ1-1; D gene ambiguous. Germline-derived CDR1 and CDR2 are MNHNS and SASEGT. Trimming pared 3 bases from V and 3 bases from J, leaving 5 bases between. The CDR3 has 12 residues. Here the CDR3 DNA reads TGTGCCAGCAGTGACAGGTACACTGAAGCTTTCTTT. Translating it yields CASSDRYTEAFF.

The rearrangement uses TRBV30 and TRBJ2-2, with D possibly being TRBD1 (6 bases). Per germline, CDR1 GTSNPN and CDR2 SVGIG (reference sequence). The CDR3 is 14 residues long. The V end lost 3 bases, the J end lost 0 bases, and 8 bases lay between the germline ends. The DNA for the CDR3 is TGTGCCTGGAGGGACAGAGCGAACACCGGGGAGCTGTTTTTT. Protein sequence: CAWRDRANTGELFF.

The chain combines TRBV6-6 with TRBJ2-7, with D possibly being TRBD1 (5 bases). V was pared by 4 bases and J by 2 bases, with 12 bases between. The CDR3 is 14 amino acids. The germline V gene has CDR1 MNHNY and CDR2 SVGAGI (reference sequence). CDR3 in amino acids: CASSFGQGTYEQYF. CDR3 in DNA: TGTGCCAGCAGTTTTGGGCAGGGCACCTACGAGCAGTACTTC.

This clone was seen only once. This chain uses TRBV11-3 with TRBJ2-5; possibly TRBD2 for D (5 bases). This CDR3 region has 13 residues. V shed 5 bases and J shed 2 bases, with 9 bases lying between them. CDR1 SGHNT and CDR2 YENEEA come from the germline V gene. This chain's CDR3 is CASSAGMQETQYF. The CDR3 DNA is TGTGCCAGCAGCGCCGGGATGCAAGAGACCCAGTACTTC.

J is TRBJ1-4 and V is TRBV5-1; no definite D call. V was pared by 0 bases and J by 6 bases, with 6 bases between. The CDR3 is made up of 13 amino acids. CDR1 and CDR2 (germline): SGHRS, YFSETQ. CDR3 sequence reads: CASSLGRDEKLFF. Written as DNA, the CDR3 is TGCGCCAGCAGCTTGGGAAGGGATGAAAAACTGTTTTTT.

This sequence joins TRBV18 and TRBJ2-7, with 10 bases that match TRBD2. After removal of 1 base from V and 2 bases from J, the junction contained 2 bases not matched to a gene. This CDR3 comprises 15 residues. Germline V lookup: CDR1 KGHSH, CDR2 LQKENI. CDR3 residues: CASSPRTSGTYEQYF. The DNA of the CDR3 is TGTGCCAGCTCACCACGGACTAGCGGAACCTACGAGCAGTACTTC.

The chain joins TRBV7-3 to TRBJ1-1; 8 bases agree with TRBD1. After removal of 4 bases from V and 2 bases from J, the junction contained 3 bases not matched to a gene. Looked up from germline, CDR1 is SGHTA and CDR2 is FQGTGA. The CDR3 covers 14 residues. CDR3 protein: CASSSGQGNTEAFF. CDR3 nucleotide sequence: TGTGCCAGCAGCTCAGGACAGGGTAACACTGAAGCTTTCTTT.

This clone was detected a few times. This rearrangement joins TRBV5-1 to TRBJ2-3, with unresolved D. Germline loops: CDR1 SGHRS, CDR2 YFSETQ. CDR3 length equals 15 residues. The V and J ends lost 2 bases and 1 base respectively, with 11 bases between them. CDR3 nucleotides: TGCGCCAGCAGCTTCGGACGGTTCGGCACAGATACGCAGTATTTT. It specifies CASSFGRFGTDTQYF.

J is TRBJ2-2 and V is TRBV27; D is possibly TRBD1 (6 bases). Trimming removed 3 bases at V and 5 bases at J, with 16 bases between. The germline CDR1 and CDR2 sequences are MNHEY and SMNVEV (reference sequence). CDR3 length: 16 amino acids. The CDR3 sequence: CASSFRSTGNTGELFF. The CDR3 nucleotides are TGTGCCAGCAGTTTCCGCTCTACAGGGAATACCGGGGAGCTGTTTTTT.

This chain connects TRBV19 to TRBJ2-3; TRBD1 matches 11 bases. Germline assignment: CDR1 LNHDA and CDR2 SQIVND (reference sequence). After removal of 3 bases from V and 4 bases from J, the junction contained 9 bases not matched to a gene. The CDR3 spans 17 residues. Here the CDR3 reads CASSMYRRTGGADTQYF. Written as DNA, the CDR3 is TGTGCCAGTAGTATGTACCGTAGGACAGGGGGCGCAGATACGCAGTATTTT.

J is TRBJ2-3 and V is TRBV27, with 9 positions matching TRBD1. The V gene end was trimmed by 3 bases and the J gene end by 8 bases; junction bases not matched to a gene: 9. CDR1 is MNHEY and CDR2 is SMNVEV in the germline V gene (reference sequence). The CDR3 is made up of 15 amino acids. CDR3 nucleotides: TGTGCCAGCAGTTTTGAGGGACAGGGAGATTTTACGCAGTATTTT. It translates to CASSFEGQGDFTQYF.

V gene TRBV6-5 combines with J gene TRBJ1-4, with TRBD1 identical over 7 bases. V gave up 2 bases and J gave up 7 bases; unmatched junction bases: 7. CDR3 size: 15 residues. Germline CDR1 and CDR2: MNHEY and SVGAGI. CDR3 DNA: TGTGCCAGCAGTTACACACAGGGGTTGGGTGAAAAACTGTTTTTT. The encoded protein is CASSYTQGLGEKLFF.

This chain connects TRBV7-2 to TRBJ1-5; no definite D call. V was trimmed by 2 bases and J by 4 bases, leaving 6 bases between them. The CDR3 length is 13 residues. CDR1 is SGHTA and CDR2 is FQGNSA in the germline V gene. CDR3 nucleotides: TGTGCCAGCAGCTTAATAGATAATCAGCCCCAGCATTTT. Translating it yields CASSLIDNQPQHF.

V is TRBV7-8 and J is TRBJ1-1, with D unresolved. The CDR3 consists of 14 residues. Trimming cost V 1 base and J 11 bases, with 17 bases left between them. Germline V CDR1 and CDR2: SGHVS, FQNEAQ. In DNA form, the CDR3 reads TGTGCCAGCAGCTTAGGCTTGAGAGAAAATTTGGCTTTCTTT. This encodes CASSLGLRENLAFF.

Within the sample, this clone is medium-sized. V is TRBV19 and J is TRBJ2-7; TRBD1 aligns across 10 bases. The CDR3 runs to 14 residues. The germline gives CDR1 LNHDA, CDR2 SQIVND (reference sequence). The V segment lost 5 bases and the J segment 9 bases; nucleotides outside the gene matches: 10. The CDR3 nucleotides are TGTGCCAGTAGTGAGACCGGGACAGGGGAAGGGCAGTACTTC. This encodes CASSETGTGEGQYF.

DNA for the CDR3: TGTGCCAGCAGCTTATCAGGGTATGGCTACACCTTC. It specifies CASSLSGYGYTF. The V and J genes are TRBV5-4 and TRBJ1-2; D perhaps matches TRBD1 (5 bases). Trimming cost V 2 bases and J 5 bases, with 7 bases left between them. Germline V gene sequence: CDR1 SGHNT, CDR2 YYREEE (reference sequence). The CDR3 totals 12 residues.

The rearrangement uses TRBV7-3 and TRBJ2-5; no clear D. The CDR3 covers 13 residues. Trimming removed 4 bases at V and 5 bases at J, with 11 bases between. CDR1 is SGHTA, CDR2 FQGTGA, per germline. In DNA, the CDR3 is TGTGCCAGCAGCTCCGGAACGGCGGAGACCCAGTACTTC. Translated, it gives CASSSGTAETQYF.

This clone is a singleton in its sample. The chain recombines TRBV6-1 with TRBJ2-5; D is undetermined. With 3 bases removed from V and 4 bases from J, the gap between germline ends came to 15 bases. Germline CDR1 reads MNHNS; CDR2 reads SASEGT. This CDR3 spans 15 amino acids. CDR3 sequence: CASSEVTGPGETQYF. CDR3 DNA sequence: TGTGCCAGCAGTGAGGTCACGGGCCCCGGAGAGACCCAGTACTTC.